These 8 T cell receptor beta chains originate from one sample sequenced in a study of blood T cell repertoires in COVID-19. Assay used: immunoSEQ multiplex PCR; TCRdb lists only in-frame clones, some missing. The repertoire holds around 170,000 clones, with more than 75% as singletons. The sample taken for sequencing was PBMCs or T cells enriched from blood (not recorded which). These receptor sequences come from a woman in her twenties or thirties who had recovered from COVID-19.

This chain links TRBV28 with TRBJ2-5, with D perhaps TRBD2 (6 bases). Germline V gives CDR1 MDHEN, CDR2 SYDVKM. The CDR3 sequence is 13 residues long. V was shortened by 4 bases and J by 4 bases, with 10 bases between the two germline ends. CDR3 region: CASSSVEGETQYF. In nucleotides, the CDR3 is TGTGCCAGCAGTTCGGTGGAGGGAGAGACCCAGTACTTC.

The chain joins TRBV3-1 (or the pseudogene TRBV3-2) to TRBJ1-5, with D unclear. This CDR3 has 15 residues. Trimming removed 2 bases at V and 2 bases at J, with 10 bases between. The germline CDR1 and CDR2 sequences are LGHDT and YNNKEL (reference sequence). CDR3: CASSQSGGGNQPQHF. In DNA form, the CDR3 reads TGTGCCAGCAGCCAATCCGGTGGTGGCAATCAGCCCCAGCATTTT.

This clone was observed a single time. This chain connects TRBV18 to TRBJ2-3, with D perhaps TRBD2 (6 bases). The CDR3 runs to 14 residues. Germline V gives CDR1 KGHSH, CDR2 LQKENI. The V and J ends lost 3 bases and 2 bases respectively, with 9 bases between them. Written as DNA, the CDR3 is TGTGCCAGCTCACCGGAGGGGACCACAGATACGCAGTATTTT. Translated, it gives CASSPEGTTDTQYF.

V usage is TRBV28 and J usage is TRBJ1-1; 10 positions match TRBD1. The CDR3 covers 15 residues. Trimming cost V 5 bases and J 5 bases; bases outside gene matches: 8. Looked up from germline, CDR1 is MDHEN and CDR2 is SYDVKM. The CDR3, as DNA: TGTGCCAGCAGTGGGACGGGACAGGGGAAAACTGAAGCTTTCTTT. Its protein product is CASSGTGQGKTEAFF.

CDR3 residues: CASSARLAGAVGEQFF. The CDR3 DNA is TGTGCCAGCAGTGCCCGACTAGCGGGAGCAGTTGGTGAGCAGTTCTTC. V usage is TRBV27 and J usage is TRBJ2-1; 12 bases line up with TRBD2. The germline CDR1 and CDR2 sequences are MNHEY and SMNVEV (reference sequence). V trimming: 5 bases; J trimming: 9 bases; junction bases outside the gene matches: 11. The CDR3 consists of 16 residues.

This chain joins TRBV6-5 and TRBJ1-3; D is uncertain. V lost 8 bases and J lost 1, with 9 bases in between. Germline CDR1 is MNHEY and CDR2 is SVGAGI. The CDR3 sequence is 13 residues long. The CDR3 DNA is TGTGCCAGCGGCCCGATATCTGGAAACACCATATATTTT. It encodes CASGPISGNTIYF.

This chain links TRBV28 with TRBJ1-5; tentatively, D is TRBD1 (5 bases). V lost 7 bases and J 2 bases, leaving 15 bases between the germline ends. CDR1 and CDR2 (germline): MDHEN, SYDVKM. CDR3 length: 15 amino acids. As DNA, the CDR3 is TGTGCCAGCATTCCCTCAGGGTTCGGCAATCAGCCCCAGCATTTT. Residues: CASIPSGFGNQPQHF. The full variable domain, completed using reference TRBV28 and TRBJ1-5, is DVKVTQSSRYLVKRTGEKVFLECVQDMDHENMFWYRQDPGLGLRLIYFSYDVKMKEKGDIPEGYSVSREKKERFSLILESASTNQTSMYLCASIPSGFGNQPQHFGDGTRLSIL.

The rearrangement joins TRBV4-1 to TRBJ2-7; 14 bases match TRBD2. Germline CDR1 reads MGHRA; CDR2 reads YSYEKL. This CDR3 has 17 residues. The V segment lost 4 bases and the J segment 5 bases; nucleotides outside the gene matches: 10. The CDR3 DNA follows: TGCGCCAGCAGCCTTTGGGGGGGACTAGCGGGAGTCCACGAGCAGTACTTC. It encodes CASSLWGGLAGVHEQYF.